This entry features one T cell receptor (beta chain) sequence. TCRdb's copy holds only in-frame clones and misses some; the assay was immunoSEQ multiplex PCR. The sample has over 25,000 clones, about four fifths seen once. This record comes from a study of T cells in localized non-small cell lung cancer. The TCR sequence derives from a male donor at least 60 years old with stage III squamous cell lung carcinoma. Sample: peripheral blood, taken before any cancer treatment.

The DNA of the CDR3 is TGTGCCAGCAGCTTTGGAGAGAGAAGTTACGAGCAGTACTTC. Encoded protein: CASSFGERSYEQYF. V is TRBV9 and J is TRBJ2-7, with no clear D. Trimming pared 4 bases from V and 4 bases from J, leaving 15 bases between. CDR1 and CDR2 from the germline V gene are SGDLS and YYNGEE. The CDR3 length is 14 residues.